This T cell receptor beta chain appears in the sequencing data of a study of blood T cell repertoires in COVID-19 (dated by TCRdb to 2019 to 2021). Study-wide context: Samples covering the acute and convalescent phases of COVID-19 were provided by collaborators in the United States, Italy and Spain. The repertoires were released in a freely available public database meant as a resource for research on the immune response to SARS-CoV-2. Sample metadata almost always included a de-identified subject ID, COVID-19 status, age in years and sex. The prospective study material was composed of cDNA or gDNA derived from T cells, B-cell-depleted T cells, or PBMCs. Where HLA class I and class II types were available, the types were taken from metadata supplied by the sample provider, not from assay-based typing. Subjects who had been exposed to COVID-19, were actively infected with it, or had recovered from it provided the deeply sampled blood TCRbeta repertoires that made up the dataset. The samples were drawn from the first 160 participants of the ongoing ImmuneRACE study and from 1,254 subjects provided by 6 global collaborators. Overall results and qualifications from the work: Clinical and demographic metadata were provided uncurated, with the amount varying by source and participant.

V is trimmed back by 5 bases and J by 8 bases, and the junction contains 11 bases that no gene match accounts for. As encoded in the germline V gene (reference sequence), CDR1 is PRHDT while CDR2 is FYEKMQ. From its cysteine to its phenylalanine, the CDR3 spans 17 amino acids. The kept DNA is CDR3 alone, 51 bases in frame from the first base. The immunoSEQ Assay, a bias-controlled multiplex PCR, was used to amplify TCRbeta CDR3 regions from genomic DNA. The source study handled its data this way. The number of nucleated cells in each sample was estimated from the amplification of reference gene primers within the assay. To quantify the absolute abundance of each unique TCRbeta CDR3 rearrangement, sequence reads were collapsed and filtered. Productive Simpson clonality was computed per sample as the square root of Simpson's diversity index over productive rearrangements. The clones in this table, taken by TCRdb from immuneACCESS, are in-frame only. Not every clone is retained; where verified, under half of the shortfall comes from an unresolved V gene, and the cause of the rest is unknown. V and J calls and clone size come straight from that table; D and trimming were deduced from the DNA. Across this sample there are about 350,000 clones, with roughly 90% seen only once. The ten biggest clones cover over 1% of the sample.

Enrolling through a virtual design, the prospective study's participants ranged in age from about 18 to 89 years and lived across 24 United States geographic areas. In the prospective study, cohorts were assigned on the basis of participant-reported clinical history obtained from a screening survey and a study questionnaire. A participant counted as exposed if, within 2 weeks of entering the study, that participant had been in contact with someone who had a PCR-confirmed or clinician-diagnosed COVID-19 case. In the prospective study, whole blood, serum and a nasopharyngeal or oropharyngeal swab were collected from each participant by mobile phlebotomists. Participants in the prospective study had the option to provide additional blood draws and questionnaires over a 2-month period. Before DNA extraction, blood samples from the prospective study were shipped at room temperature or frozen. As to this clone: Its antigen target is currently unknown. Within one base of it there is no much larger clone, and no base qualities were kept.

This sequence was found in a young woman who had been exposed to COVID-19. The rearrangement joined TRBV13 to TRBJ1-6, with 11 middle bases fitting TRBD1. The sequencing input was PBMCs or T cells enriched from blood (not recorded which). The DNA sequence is TGTGCCAGCAGCGCCGGGACAGGGGGTCTAATTGATTCACCCCTCCACTTT. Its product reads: CASSAGTGGLIDSPLHF.